Sequencing of this TCR beta chain was carried out in a study of blood T cells in healthy people across ages. About the study: About one barcoded beta molecule per two T cells was the capture yield of template switching.

The CDR3 sequence is 16 residues long. V was clipped by 6 bases and J by 3 bases, with 24 bases between them. Germline V lookup: CDR1 DFQATT, CDR2 SNEGSKA (reference sequence). The authors extracted at least 6 micrograms of total RNA per sample. The sample holds a few counts of this clonotype. Its cognate antigen is unknown. Study-wide results and limits: More naive CD4+ cells and higher diversity marked long-lived donors relative to aged donors.

A sample-barcoded 5' primer and a J-beta primer mix were used in a second PCR of roughly 6 to 12 cycles. Each cDNA was tagged by a template-switch adaptor containing 12 random nucleotides. MiXCR, run by TCRdb on the 5' RACE reads, gives a single entry per CDR3 protein. This sample has some 700,000 distinct CDR3 sequences, with 22% found just once. The sequenced material came from blood. The receptor's source is a man in his 70s in good health. The genes are TRBV20-1 and TRBJ2-7; TRBD1 is a possible D gene (6 bases). CDR3: CSALRQGSPILYEQYF. The CDR3 bases are TGCAGTGCCCTTCGCCAGGGGTCCCCTATCCTCTACGAGCAGTACTTC.